The rows below give T cell receptor beta chains drawn from one sample of a study of CD8 T cells in Susac syndrome. TCRdb analysed the immunoSEQ multiplex PCR reads with MiXCR anew, one entry per CDR3 protein. The profile shows some 130,000 distinct CDR3 sequences, about 95% of them singletons. Sequencing was performed on CD4+ T cells from PBMCs. These receptors came from a human donor in good health. The CDR3 runs from the conserved cysteine through the conserved F or W. Each record gives: D gene, V gene, clone size, J gene, CDR3 protein, CDR3 DNA. The D gene is left open where the match is weak. Clone size is not always given. Where it is, it says once, few, many or a class for expanded clones.

NA	TRBV14	NA	TRBJ1-1	CASSLTPRGTEAFF	TGTGCCAGCAGCCTCACCCCCAGGGGCACTGAAGCTTTCTTT
NA	TRBV29-1	NA	TRBJ1-1	CSAPGQMNTEAFF	TGCAGCGCCCCAGGGCAAATGAACACTGAAGCTTTCTTT
TRBD1	TRBV3-1	NA	TRBJ1-2	CASRGDRHGYTF	TGTGCCAGCAGGGGGGACAGGCATGGCTACACCTTC
TRBD1	TRBV6-6	NA	TRBJ2-5	CASTDRGRETQYF	TGTGCCAGCACCGACAGGGGGCGAGAGACCCAGTACTTC
NA	TRBV7-2	NA	TRBJ1-5	CASSLARANQPQHF	TGTGCCAGCAGCTTAGCGAGGGCTAATCAGCCCCAGCATTTT
NA	TRBV7-7	NA	TRBJ2-5	CASSWGFQETQYF	TGTGCCAGCAGCTGGGGATTTCAAGAGACCCAGTACTTC
TRBD2	TRBV5-1	NA	TRBJ2-1	CASSPTSGIDNEQFF	TGCGCCAGCAGCCCGACTAGCGGGATAGACAATGAGCAGTTCTTC
TRBD1	TRBV5-1	NA	TRBJ2-3	CASSLGQALTTDTQYF	TGCGCCAGCAGCTTAGGACAGGCCCTAACCACAGATACGCAGTATTTT
NA	TRBV29-1	NA	TRBJ2-3	CSVAGLPPTDTQYF	TGCAGCGTTGCCGGACTGCCCCCCACAGATACGCAGTATTTT
TRBD1	TRBV18	NA	TRBJ2-3	CASSPTGGADTQYF	TGTGCCAGCTCACCTACAGGGGGCGCAGATACGCAGTATTTT
NA	TRBV9	NA	TRBJ1-2	CARIDGYTF	TGTGCCAGAATCGATGGCTACACCTTC
TRBD1	TRBV7-2	once	TRBJ2-7	CASSLRPGQGIYEQYF	TGTGCCAGCAGCTTGCGACCAGGACAGGGAATTTACGAGCAGTACTTC
NA	TRBV10-2	NA	TRBJ1-2	CASSAPLYGYTF	TGCGCCAGCAGTGCTCCCCTTTATGGCTACACCTTC
TRBD2	TRBV20-1	NA	TRBJ2-7	CSARLAGGPGEQYF	TGCAGTGCTAGGCTAGCGGGAGGGCCGGGAGAGCAGTACTTC
NA	TRBV12-3/TRBV12-4	NA	TRBJ2-7	CASSPRSPRVSEQYF	TGTGCCAGCAGTCCTAGGTCCCCCAGGGTGAGCGAGCAGTACTTC
NA	TRBV20-1	NA	TRBJ2-7	CSVKDIFSYEQYF	TGCAGTGTGAAGGACATTTTCTCCTACGAGCAGTACTTC
TRBD2	TRBV24-1	NA	TRBJ2-7	CATTSGLAGDEQYF	TGTGCCACCACAAGCGGACTAGCGGGAGACGAGCAGTACTTC
NA	TRBV3-1	NA	TRBJ2-7	CASSRRDFSYEQYF	TGTGCCAGCAGCCGACGGGACTTTTCCTACGAGCAGTACTTC
NA	TRBV19	NA	TRBJ1-5	CASSMDASRPQHF	TGTGCCAGTAGTATGGACGCTTCCAGGCCCCAGCATTTT